This T cell receptor beta chain was sequenced during a study of molecular identifiers for immune sequencing clone quantification. Study context: Four portions were sequenced after RNA from approximately 20,000 or 100,000 naive CD8 cells was split five ways in replicates.

Every naive CD8 library was made from between about 18,000 and 1,100,000 sorted cells with 10%, 30% or 50% RNA. Naive CD8 T cells were sorted as CD8+CD4-CCR7+CD45RA+. The use of previously described methods and listed TCR primers produced the bulk TCR libraries. A single record per CDR3 protein comes from TCRdb applying MiXCR to the PCR reads. Of some 680,000 distinct CDR3 sequences in the sample, approximately 24% were seen once. Sequencing used naive CD8+ T cells from blood, with Jurkat cell RNA spiked in. As for subset: FACS-sorted CD8+CD4-CCR7+CD45RA+ naive T cells. The TCR comes from a human donor in good health. Some libraries in this study had Jurkat cell RNA spiked in.

Written as DNA, the CDR3 is TGTGCCAGCAGCATCCGGAGGAGCTTGGTCGGCAATGAGCAGTTCTTC. As protein: CASSIRRSLVGNEQFF. V gene TRBV21-1 combines with J gene TRBJ2-1; the D call TRBD2 from the table was never checked on the DNA. TRBV21-1 is a pseudogene segment. The CDR3 has 16 residues.